The clone carrying this TCR beta chain occurred a few times. Unique molecular identifiers were present on cDNA, and template switching added a universal primer site. One entry per CDR3 protein results from TCRdb running MiXCR on the 5' RACE reads. The sample has 690,000 or so distinct CDR3 sequences, 8.6% seen once. The sample is drawn from a study of identical twins. This CDR3 comprises 15 residues. Germline CDR1 reads LNHNV; CDR2 reads YYDKDF (reference sequence). V shed 0 bases and J 4 bases; nucleotides not matched to a gene: 3. The same data also went into a second study, on yellow fever vaccine responses in identical twins.

This chain links TRBV15 with TRBJ1-2; 9 nucleotides match TRBD1. Sequenced: PBMCs. The receptor was derived from a woman aged 18-29 years in good health. CDR3 sequence: CATSRDRGQGYGYTF. CDR3 DNA: TGTGCCACCAGCAGAGATAGGGGACAGGGCTATGGCTACACCTTC.